This T cell receptor (beta chain) was identified during a study of T-cell memory formation after mild COVID-19. This clonotype was detected many times. TCRdb re-derived calls from the 5' RACE reads in MiXCR, one entry per CDR3 protein. The sample contains approximately 180,000 distinct CDR3 sequences, roughly 17% of which appear only once. Germline-derived CDR1 and CDR2 are SGHTA and FQGTGA. Trimming removed 1 base at V and 5 bases at J, with 8 bases between. The CDR3 consists of 14 residues. Sequencing was done on a sample of PBMCs or a T cell subset sorted from them (not recorded which). The TCR originated in an adult woman who had mild COVID-19 (a few samples of this study predate the infection). Cell type and time point are not known. The rearrangement links TRBV7-3 to TRBJ2-2, with a weak D call TRBD1 (5 bases). As DNA, the CDR3 is TGTGCCAGCAGCTTAAAACAGGCAACCGGGGAGCTGTTTTTT. Its translation is CASSLKQATGELFF.